Shown below are 27 T cell receptor beta chains from a single sample sequenced in a study of Graves' ophthalmopathy and Graves' hyperthyroidism. RNA served as the template for amplifying TCR beta CDR3 regions. First-round RT-PCR used HTBI primers; second-round multiplex PCR followed. MiXCR, run by TCRdb on the multiplex PCR reads, gives a single entry per CDR3 protein. Of hundreds of thousands of distinct CDR3 sequences listed, around 40% are singletons. The sample comprised peripheral blood. All receptors come from an adult man with Graves' ophthalmopathy.

This clonotype was seen many times. The rearrangement uses TRBV7-3 and TRBJ1-1; D gene ambiguous. CDR3 length: 15 residues. The ends were cut back, 1 base at V and 1 base at J, with 10 bases in the middle. Germline assignment: CDR1 SGHTA and CDR2 FQGTGA. The CDR3 nucleotides read TGTGCCAGCAGCTTAAATGGAAACTGGAACACTGAAGCTTTCTTT. It codes for CASSLNGNWNTEAFF.

This clonotype was detected ten times or more. The CDR3 is CAIKGQDGGYTF. The CDR3 coding sequence is TGTGCCATCAAGGGACAGGACGGAGGCTACACCTTC. This chain joins TRBV10-3 and TRBJ1-2, with 8 bases aligning to TRBD1. Germline V CDR1 and CDR2: ENHRY, SYGVKD. The CDR3 has 12 amino acids. With 7 bases clipped from V and 8 bases from J, the junction kept 6 bases outside the gene matches.

This clonotype showed up many times. The chain is built from TRBV7-2 and TRBJ2-7, with 7 bases fitting TRBD1. From germline, CDR1 is SGHTA and CDR2 FQGNSA. This CDR3 region has 16 residues. V lost 1 base, J lost 0 bases, and 6 bases stayed unmatched. The DNA of the CDR3 is TGTGCCAGCAGCTTAGGTACAGGGGCCTTCTCCTACGAGCAGTACTTC. It yields the protein CASSLGTGAFSYEQYF.

This clonotype was detected many times. V usage is TRBV12-3 or TRBV12-4 and J usage is TRBJ1-5, with 8 bases matching TRBD1. The CDR3 is made up of 15 amino acids. Trimming removed 6 bases from V and 2 bases from J; junction bases left unmatched: 6. The CDR3 DNA reads TGTGCCAGCAGCTCGATGGACAGGGGCAATCAGCCCCAGCATTTT. Protein: CASSSMDRGNQPQHF.

This clonotype was observed a handful of times. The chain is built from TRBV20-1 and TRBJ1-5; the D gene is possibly TRBD1 (5 bases). The CDR3 length is 17 residues. V dropped 5 bases and J dropped 0 bases, with 20 bases sitting between them. Germline V gene data show CDR1 as DFQATT and CDR2 as SNEGSKA (reference sequence). The CDR3 nucleotides read TGCAGTGCTTTGGGTGAGACAGCGGGGTATAGCAATCAGCCCCAGCATTTT. It encodes CSALGETAGYSNQPQHF.

A word on this clonotype: This may arise from a read error, as a much more abundant clone is one base away. The rearrangement joins TRBV24-1 to TRBJ2-7; D is unclear. Germline values: CDR1 KGHDR, CDR2 SFDVKD. Trimming took off 5 bases at V and 0 bases at J, with 7 bases between the two ends. CDR3 length: 13 residues. This CDR3 is CATSVGSSYEQYF. Here the CDR3 DNA reads TGTGCCACCAGTGTCGGTAGCTCCTACGAGCAGTACTTC.

V and J are TRBV15 and TRBJ2-7, with a possible D match to TRBD1 (6 bases). This CDR3 contains 15 residues. The ends were cut back, 4 bases at V and 2 bases at J, with 15 bases in the middle. Looked up from germline, CDR1 is LNHNV and CDR2 is YYDKDF (reference sequence). CDR3 bases: TGTGCCACCAGCAATTTTAATACAGGGACCTACGAGCAGTACTTC. Protein sequence: CATSNFNTGTYEQYF.

This clonotype was found many times. This chain connects TRBV12-3 or TRBV12-4 to TRBJ2-5; the match to TRBD1 covers 9 bases. This CDR3 region has 14 residues. The V and J ends lost 6 bases and 5 bases, in that order; junction bases with no gene match: 7. CDR3 sequence (DNA): TGTGCCAGCAGACCACAGGGGGCCGGGGAGACCCAGTACTTC. Protein product: CASRPQGAGETQYF.

The V call is TRBV7-8, the J call TRBJ2-7; 8 positions match TRBD2. The V gene end was trimmed by 1 base and the J gene end by 4 bases; junction bases not matched to a gene: 9. The germline CDR1 and CDR2 sequences are SGHVS and FQNEAQ. CDR3 length: 16 amino acids. The CDR3 here is CASSLGATGGNYEQYF. For the CDR3, the DNA is TGTGCCAGCAGCTTAGGGGCGACGGGGGGGAATTACGAGCAGTACTTC.

The rearrangement links TRBV20-1 to TRBJ2-7, with D possibly TRBD1 on 5 matching bases. This CDR3 has 15 residues. V lost 6 bases to trimming and J lost 2 bases, with 20 bases between them. Germline V gene data show CDR1 as DFQATT and CDR2 as SNEGSKA (reference sequence). The CDR3 coding sequence is TGCAGTGCCTTCCCGCCCGACAGTCCGACCTACGAGCAGTACTTC. This sequence encodes CSAFPPDSPTYEQYF.

This clonotype was seen a few times. The chain couples TRBV20-1 to TRBJ2-5; 10 bases agree with TRBD2. The CDR3 is 16 residues long. With 1 base clipped from V and 0 bases from J, the junction kept 5 bases outside the gene matches. Germline CDR1 and CDR2: DFQATT and SNEGSKA (reference sequence). Written as DNA, the CDR3 is TGCAGTGCTAGAGGGGTAGCGGGGGGTAACCAAGAGACCCAGTACTTC. Its translation: CSARGVAGGNQETQYF.

The CDR3 is CASSFETGSKYF. CDR3 nucleotide sequence: TGTGCCAGCAGCTTCGAGACAGGGTCGAAGTACTTC. The genes are TRBV7-8 and TRBJ2-7; 7 bases match TRBD1. J was trimmed by 11 bases and V by 3 bases; bases with no gene match: 7. CDR1 and CDR2 (germline): SGHVS, FQNEAQ. This CDR3 contains 12 residues.

V gene TRBV25-1 combines with J gene TRBJ1-1; 9 nucleotides line up with TRBD1. Germline CDR1 and CDR2: MGHDK and SYGVNS. J gave up 7 bases and V 5 bases, and 11 bases lay outside the gene matches. CDR3 size: 15 residues. The CDR3 loop reads CASSYSGGQGNEAFF. The CDR3 bases are TGTGCCAGCAGTTACTCCGGGGGACAGGGAAATGAAGCTTTCTTT.

This chain links TRBV9 with TRBJ1-6, with D unclear. V lost 4 bases to trimming and J lost 7 bases, with 12 bases between them. The CDR3 totals 14 residues. CDR1 is SGDLS and CDR2 is YYNGEE in the germline V gene. The CDR3 loop reads CASSPQTVNSPLHF. CDR3 bases: TGTGCCAGCAGCCCCCAAACGGTCAATTCACCCCTCCACTTT.

Here the CDR3 reads CAWRPGRYNSPLHF. The CDR3 coding sequence is TGTGCCTGGCGACCGGGACGGTATAATTCACCCCTCCACTTT. The V call is TRBV25-1, the J call TRBJ1-6; perhaps TRBD1 as D (5 bases). The germline V and J ends were trimmed by 11 bases and 4 bases, with 15 bases remaining between them. The CDR3 has 14 amino acids. CDR1 is MGHDK and CDR2 is SYGVNS in the germline V gene.

The rearrangement uses TRBV7-9 and TRBJ1-5; D gene ambiguous. Between the trimmed V and J ends, which lost 4 bases and 4 bases, there was a span of 8 bases. The CDR3 is 13 residues long. The germline V gene has CDR1 SEHNR and CDR2 FQNEAQ (reference sequence). CDR3 sequence reads: CASSSRKNQPQHF. The CDR3 region has the DNA TGTGCCAGCAGCTCCAGGAAGAATCAGCCCCAGCATTTT.

This clonotype has a count of ten or more. The CDR3 reads CASSTAGLSGELFF. The CDR3 region has the DNA TGTGCCAGCAGCACCGCAGGACTGTCCGGGGAGCTGTTTTTT. The chain is built from TRBV7-9 and TRBJ2-2, with D possibly TRBD2 on 5 matching bases. Germline lookup yields CDR1 SEHNR and CDR2 FQNEAQ (reference sequence). The CDR3 is 14 residues long. Trimming cost V 5 bases and J 6 bases, with 13 bases left between them. Variable domain in full (rest from reference TRBV7-9 and TRBJ2-2): DTGVSQNPRHKITKRGQNVTFRCDPISEHNRLYWYRQTLGQGPEFLTYFQNEAQLEKSRLLSDRFSAERPKGSFSTLEIQRTEQGDSAMYLCASSTAGLSGELFFGEGSRLTVL.

This clonotype showed up just a few times. Being one base from a much bigger clone, this may be a read error. This chain joins TRBV29-1 and TRBJ2-2; D is perhaps TRBD1 or TRBD2 (5 bases each). The CDR3 runs to 13 residues. CDR1 SQVTM and CDR2 ANQGSEA come from the germline V gene. CDR3 loop: CNVARGNGGELFF. The CDR3 DNA follows: TGCAACGTTGCGAGGGGCAACGGCGGGGAGCTGTTTTTT.

This clonotype was seen ten or more times. The rearrangement uses TRBV2 and TRBJ2-7; D call uncertain. Germline V lookup: CDR1 SNHLY, CDR2 FYNNEI. This CDR3 spans 12 amino acids. The V end was cut by 4 bases, the J end by 6 bases, with 10 bases between. The CDR3 region has the DNA TGTGCCAGCAGTGCAGAGTTGGGCGAGCAGTACTTC. Translation gives CASSAELGEQYF.

This clonotype was counted at least ten times. In nucleotides, the CDR3 is TGTGCCAGCAGCCCTGTCAGGGGTTCACCCCTCCACTTT. This translates into CASSPVRGSPLHF. The rearrangement uses TRBV11-2 and TRBJ1-6; D may be TRBD1 (6 bases). The V end lost 5 bases, the J end lost 9 bases, and 11 bases lay between the germline ends. Looked up from germline, CDR1 is SGHAT and CDR2 is FQNNGV. The CDR3 loop spans 13 amino acids.

This clonotype has a count of ten or more. The chain joins TRBV7-2 to TRBJ1-3; D gene uncertain. V was clipped by 1 base and J by 11 bases, with 12 bases between them. Germline V CDR1 and CDR2: SGHTA, FQGNSA. The CDR3 is 13 residues long. The CDR3 reads CASSLGRRGAIYF. The CDR3 DNA reads TGTGCCAGCAGCTTAGGACGCCGTGGGGCCATATATTTT.

The chain uses TRBV12-3 or TRBV12-4 and TRBJ1-3, with a weak D call TRBD1 (5 bases). The ends were cut back, 3 bases at V and 1 base at J, with 10 bases in the middle. CDR3 length equals 15 residues. The CDR3 bases are TGTGCCAGCAGTTTTTTAGCAGGGTCTGGAAACACCATATATTTT. Translating gives CASSFLAGSGNTIYF.

This chain links TRBV30 with TRBJ2-7, with D perhaps matching TRBD1 (5 bases). V lost 0 bases and J lost 2, with 11 bases in between. This CDR3 is built from 14 residues. From germline, CDR1 is GTSNPN and CDR2 SVGIG (reference sequence). The CDR3 sequence: CAWSVHQGTYEQYF. CDR3 in DNA: TGTGCCTGGAGTGTACACCAGGGTACCTACGAGCAGTACTTC.

On this clonotype itself: Compared with germline, one end of the junction differs, possibly owing to a read error. V usage is TRBV7-2 and J usage is TRBJ2-6; tentatively, D is TRBD2 (6 bases). CDR3 length: 12 residues. CDR1 and CDR2 (germline): SGHTA, FQGNSA. The CDR3 DNA reads as TGTGCCAGCAGCGAGGTAGACGGGACTGAAGCTTTC. It encodes CASSEVDGTEAF.

The rearrangement links TRBV15 to TRBJ1-1; D possibly corresponds to TRBD1 (5 bases). Germline V gives CDR1 LNHNV, CDR2 YYDKDF (reference sequence). The CDR3 runs to 12 residues. V was pared by 10 bases and J by 1 base, with 10 bases between. CDR3 amino acids: CAIATENTEAFF. CDR3 coding DNA: TGTGCCATAGCGACAGAGAACACTGAAGCTTTCTTT. The full variable domain, in which reference TRBV15 and TRBJ1-1 provide the parts outside the CDR3, is DAMVIQNPRYQVTQFGKPVTLSCSQTLNHNVMYWYQQKSSQAPKLLFHYYDKDFNNEADTPDNFQSRRPNTSFCFLDIRSPGLGDTAMYLCAIATENTEAFFGQGTRLTVV.

This clonotype was picked up many times. The J gene is TRBJ1-1, the V gene TRBV7-9; D is undetermined. There are 15 residues in the CDR3. Trimming removed 5 bases from V and 1 base from J, with 14 bases in between. CDR1 SEHNR and CDR2 FQNEAQ come from the germline V gene (reference sequence). The CDR3, as DNA: TGTGCCAGCAGCCCCTCATTGAGGACGAACACTGAAGCTTTCTTT. This encodes CASSPSLRTNTEAFF.

V is TRBV2 and J is TRBJ2-5, with a weak D call TRBD1 (5 bases). The V end was cut by 7 bases, the J end by 3 bases, with 18 bases between. The germline V gene encodes CDR1 SNHLY and CDR2 FYNNEI. The CDR3 loop spans 15 amino acids. Here the CDR3 reads CASMTRQSYEETQYF. The CDR3, as DNA: TGTGCCAGCATGACCCGACAGAGCTACGAAGAGACCCAGTACTTC.